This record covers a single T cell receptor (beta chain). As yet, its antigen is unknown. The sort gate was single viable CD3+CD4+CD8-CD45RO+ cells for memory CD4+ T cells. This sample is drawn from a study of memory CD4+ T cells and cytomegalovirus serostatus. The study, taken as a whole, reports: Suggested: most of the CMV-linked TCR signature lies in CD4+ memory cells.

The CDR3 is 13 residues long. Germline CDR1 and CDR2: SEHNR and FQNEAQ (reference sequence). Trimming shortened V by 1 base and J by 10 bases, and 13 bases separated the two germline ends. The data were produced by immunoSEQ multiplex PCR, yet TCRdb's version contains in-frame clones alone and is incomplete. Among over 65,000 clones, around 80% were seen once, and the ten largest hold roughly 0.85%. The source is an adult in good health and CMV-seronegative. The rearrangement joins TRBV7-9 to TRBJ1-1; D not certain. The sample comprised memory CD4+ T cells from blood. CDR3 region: CASSLGGGPGAFF. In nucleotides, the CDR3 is TGTGCCAGCAGCTTAGGGGGTGGGCCCGGAGCTTTCTTT.